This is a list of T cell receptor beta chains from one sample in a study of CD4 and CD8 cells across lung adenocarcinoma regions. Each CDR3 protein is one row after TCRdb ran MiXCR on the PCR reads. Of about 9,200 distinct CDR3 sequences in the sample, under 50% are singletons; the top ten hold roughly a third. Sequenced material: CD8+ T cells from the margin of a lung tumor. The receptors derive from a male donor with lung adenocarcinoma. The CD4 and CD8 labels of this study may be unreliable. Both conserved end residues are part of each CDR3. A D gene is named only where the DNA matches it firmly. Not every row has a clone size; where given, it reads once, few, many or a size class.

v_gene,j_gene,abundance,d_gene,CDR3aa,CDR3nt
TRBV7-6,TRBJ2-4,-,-,CASSVEELEANNTQYF,TGTGCCAGCAGCGTCGAGGAGCTGGAGGCCAACAACACTCAGTACTTC
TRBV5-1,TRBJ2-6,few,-,CASSPDRPIGGANVLTF,TGCGCCAGCAGCCCAGACAGACCCATAGGGGGGGCCAACGTCCTGACTTTC
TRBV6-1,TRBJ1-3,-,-,CASMDSAYSGNTIYF,TGTGCCAGCATGGACAGTGCCTACTCTGGAAACACCATATATTTT
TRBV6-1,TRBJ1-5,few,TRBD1,CASSERGQPSNQPQHF,TGTGCCAGCAGTGAGAGGGGACAGCCTAGCAATCAGCCCCAGCATTTT
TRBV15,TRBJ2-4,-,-,CARGSELGGTDTQYF,TGTGCCCGCGGCTCGGAGTTGGGAGGCACAGACACGCAGTACTTT
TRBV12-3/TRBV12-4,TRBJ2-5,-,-,CASIRGAAETQYF,TGTGCCAGCATCCGAGGGGCCGCTGAGACCCAGTACTTC
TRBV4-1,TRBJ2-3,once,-,CASSPSSSTDTQYF,TGCGCCAGCAGTCCTTCGTCCTCCACAGATACGCAGTATTTT
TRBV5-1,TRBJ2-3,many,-,CASSLDPDPEGADTQYF,TGCGCCAGCAGTTTAGACCCCGACCCCGAAGGGGCAGATACGCAGTATTTT
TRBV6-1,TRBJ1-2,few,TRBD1,CASSETGEAYYGYTF,TGTGCCAGCAGTGAAACAGGGGAAGCCTACTATGGCTACACCTTC
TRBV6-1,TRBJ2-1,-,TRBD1,CASSPRTGPYEQFF,TGTGCCAGCAGTCCCCGGACAGGGCCCTACGAGCAGTTCTTC
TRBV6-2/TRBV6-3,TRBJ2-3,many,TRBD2,CASSYSGREADTQYF,TGTGCCAGCAGTTACTCGGGTCGGGAGGCAGATACGCAGTATTTT
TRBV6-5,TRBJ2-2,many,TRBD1,CASSYSPGQGLAGELFF,TGTGCCAGCAGTTACTCCCCGGGACAGGGGTTAGCCGGGGAGCTGTTTTTT
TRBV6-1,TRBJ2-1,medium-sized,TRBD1,CASSRYRGSSYNEQFF,TGTGCCAGCAGTCGATACAGGGGCAGCTCCTACAATGAGCAGTTCTTC
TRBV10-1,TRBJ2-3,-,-,CASLLGGRSKNMQYF,TGCGCCAGCTTGCTGGGGGGAAGATCCAAAAACATGCAGTATTTT
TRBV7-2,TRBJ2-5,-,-,CASSLFRSDETQYF,TGTGCCAGCAGCTTATTCAGGAGTGACGAGACCCAGTACTTC
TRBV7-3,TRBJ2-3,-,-,CASSHLGRGDKQYF,TGTGCGAGCAGCCATCTGGGGCGCGGAGATAAGCAGTATTTT
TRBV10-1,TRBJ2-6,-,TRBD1,CARQGAGANVLYF,TGCGCCAGGCAGGGGGCTGGGGCCAACGTCCTGTACTTC
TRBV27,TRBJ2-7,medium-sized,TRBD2,CASSTLTSGYTYEQYF,TGTGCCAGCAGTACCCTAACTAGCGGCTATACCTACGAGCAGTACTTC
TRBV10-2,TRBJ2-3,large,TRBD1,CASSERKLGRGHDTQYF,TGCGCCAGCAGTGAGAGGAAATTGGGCAGGGGGCACGATACGCAGTATTTT
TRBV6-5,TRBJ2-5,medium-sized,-,CASSYEKGRQTQYF,TGTGCCAGCAGTTATGAGAAGGGGAGGCAGACCCAGTACTTC
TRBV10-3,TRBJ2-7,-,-,CAISRGREYEQYF,TGTGCCATCTCTAGGGGGCGGGAGTACGAGCAGTACTTC
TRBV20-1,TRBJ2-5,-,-,CSARGGRGIETQYF,TGCAGTGCTAGAGGTGGCAGGGGCATTGAGACCCAGTACTTC
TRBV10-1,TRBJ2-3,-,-,CGSIERDTQYF,TGCGGGAGCATCGAGCGAGATACGCAGTATTTC
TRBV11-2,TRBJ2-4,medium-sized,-,CASSLSGRSKNIQYF,TGTGCCAGCAGCTTAAGCGGGCGTTCCAAAAACATTCAGTACTTC
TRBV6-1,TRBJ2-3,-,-,CATGLCGKDTQYF,TGTGCCACGGGGCTCTGTGGCAAAGATACTCAGTATTTT
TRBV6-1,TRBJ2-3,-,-,CASKEGAKNIQYF,TGTGCCAGCAAGGAGGGCGCCAAAAACATTCAGTATTTT
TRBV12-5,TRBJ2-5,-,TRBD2,CASGSVDGRGIGNEQYF,TGTGCTAGTGGTTCGGTAGACGGGAGGGGAATAGGGAATGAGCAGTACTTC
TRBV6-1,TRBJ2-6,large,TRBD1,CASSDRDRVSGANVLTF,TGTGCCAGCAGTGACCGGGACAGGGTCTCTGGGGCCAACGTCCTGACTTTC
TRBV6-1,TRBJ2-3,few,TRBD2,CASNIETSGNDTQYF,TGTGCCAGCAACATAGAGACTAGCGGGAACGATACGCAGTATTTC
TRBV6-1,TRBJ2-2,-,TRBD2,CASSDSGRAEAGELFF,TGTGCCAGCAGTGATAGCGGGAGGGCCGAAGCCGGGGAGCTGTTTTTT
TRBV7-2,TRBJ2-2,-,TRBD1,CASSLGGGTGEQFF,TGTGCCAGCAGCTTAGGAGGGGGCACCGGTGAGCAGTTTTTT
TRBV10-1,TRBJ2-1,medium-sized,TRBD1,CASSVPGQQNEQFF,TGCGCCAGCAGTGTGCCGGGACAGCAAAATGAGCAGTTCTTC
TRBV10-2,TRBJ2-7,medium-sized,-,CASSGGQGFEQYF,TGCGCCAGCAGTGGGGGCCAGGGGTTCGAGCAGTACTTC
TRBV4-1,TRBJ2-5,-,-,CASSQEPQAGTQYF,TGCGCCAGCAGCCAAGAACCCCAGGCGGGGACCCAGTACTTC
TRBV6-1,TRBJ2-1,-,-,CASSEGLVRGYNEQFF,TGTGCCAGCAGTGAAGGTTTGGTTCGAGGGTACAATGAGCAGTTCTTC
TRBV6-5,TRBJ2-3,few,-,CASSYSGHGSTDTQYF,TGTGCCAGCAGTTACAGCGGACACGGGAGCACAGATACGCAGTATTTT
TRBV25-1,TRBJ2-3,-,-,CASSTYGGAGDTQYF,TGTGCCAGCAGTACCTACGGGGGAGCGGGAGATACGCAGTATTTT
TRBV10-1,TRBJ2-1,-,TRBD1,CASSTAGTGAYNEQFF,TGCGCCAGCAGCACCGCCGGGACAGGGGCCTACAATGAGCAGTTCTTC
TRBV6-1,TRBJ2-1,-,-,CASEGDGGGGHDAQFF,TGTGCCAGTGAGGGGGACGGGGGCGGCGGGCACGATGCCCAGTTCTTC
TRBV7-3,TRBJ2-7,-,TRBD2,CASSLPDLAGYSYEQYF,TGTGCCAGCAGCTTGCCTGATTTAGCGGGGTACTCCTACGAGCAGTACTTC
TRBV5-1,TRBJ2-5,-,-,CASSLGQPLYQETQYF,TGCGCCAGCAGCTTGGGCCAACCCTTGTACCAAGAGACCCAGTACTTC
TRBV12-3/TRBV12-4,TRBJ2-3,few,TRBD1,CASTNDRDTDTQYF,TGTGCCAGCACAAATGACAGGGATACAGATACGCAGTATTTT
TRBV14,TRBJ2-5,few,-,CASSHFRVGSGETQYF,TGTGCCAGCAGCCATTTCAGGGTGGGGTCGGGAGAGACCCAGTACTTC
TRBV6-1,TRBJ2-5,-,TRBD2,CASQLAAGREQYF,TGTGCCAGCCAACTAGCGGCCGGGAGGGAGCAGTACTTC
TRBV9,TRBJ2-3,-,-,CASSVVGGQGGDTQYF,TGTGCCAGCAGCGTAGTGGGGGGGCAGGGCGGAGATACGCAGTATTTT